This T cell receptor (gamma chain) was found in a study of human gamma delta and Vdelta1 T cells (dated by TCRdb to the late 2010s). In the study overall: In this study, the researchers looked at Delta One T cells, which are Vd1+ gamma-delta T cells, to see how well they work as cytotoxic effectors against acute myeloid leukemia.

CDR1 and CDR2, looked up from the germline V gene (reference sequence), are VTNTFY and YDVSTARD. The CDR3 runs 17 residues from the cysteine to the phenylalanine. Kept here is only the CDR3 DNA, which spans 51 bases and is read in frame from base 1. Ends trimmed: V by 0 bases, J by 1 base; bases unmatched to a gene: 8. Libraries were prepared through PCR. Sequencing used an Illumina MiSeq. In TCRdb, clones were called once more from the public reads by CATT, and rows of identical DNA were later combined. Counted in this sample were some 8,500 gamma-chain clones; about 46% of them appeared once. The ten most abundant clones make up about 2.7% of the sample. What the research found in general, with its limitations: Polyclonality and broad cytotoxic targeting of acute myeloid leukemia were reported for Delta One T cells.

On this clone itself: The antigen this receptor binds is unknown. Base quality data are lacking; no much larger clone is found one base away.

The rearrangement joined TRGV3 to TRGJP2. The clonotype comes from a human donor in good health. Sequencing used Vdelta1 gamma-delta T cells from blood grown in culture (DOT cells). The meaning of the sample's cell subset or site label: Delta One T cells, in vitro expanded/differentiated Vd1+ gamma-delta T cells. The nucleotides read TGTGCCACCTGGGACAGGCCATCGAGTAGTAGTGATTGGATCAAGACGTTT. This gives the protein CATWDRPSSSSDWIKTF.